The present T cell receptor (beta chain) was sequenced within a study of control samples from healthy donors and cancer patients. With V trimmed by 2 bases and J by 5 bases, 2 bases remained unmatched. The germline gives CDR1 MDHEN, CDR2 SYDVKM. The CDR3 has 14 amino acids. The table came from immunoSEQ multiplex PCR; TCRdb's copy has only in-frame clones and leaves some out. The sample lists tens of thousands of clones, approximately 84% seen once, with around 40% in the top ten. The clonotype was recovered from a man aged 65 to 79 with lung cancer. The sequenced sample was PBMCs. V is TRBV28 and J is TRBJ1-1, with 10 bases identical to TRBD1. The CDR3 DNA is TGTGCCAGCAGTTTAAGGGACAGGGGAACTGAAGCTTTCTTT. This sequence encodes CASSLRDRGTEAFF.